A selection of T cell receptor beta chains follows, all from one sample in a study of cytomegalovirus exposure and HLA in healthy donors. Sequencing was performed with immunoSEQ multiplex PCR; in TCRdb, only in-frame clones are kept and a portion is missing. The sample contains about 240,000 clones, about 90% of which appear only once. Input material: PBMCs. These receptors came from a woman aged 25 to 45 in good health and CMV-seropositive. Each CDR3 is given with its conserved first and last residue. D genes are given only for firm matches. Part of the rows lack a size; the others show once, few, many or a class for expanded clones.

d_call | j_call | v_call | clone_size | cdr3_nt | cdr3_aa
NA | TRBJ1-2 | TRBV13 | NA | TGTGCCAGCAGCTTAAGATTTAAGCATGGCTACACCTTC | CASSLRFKHGYTF
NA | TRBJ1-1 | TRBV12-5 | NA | TGTGCTAGTGGTTTGGGGCCCAACACCCAGCGTATGAACACTGAAGCTTTCTTT | CASGLGPNTQRMNTEAFF
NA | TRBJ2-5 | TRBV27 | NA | TGTGCCAGCAGTTCAACAGTGAACCAAGAGACCCAGTACTTC | CASSSTVNQETQYF
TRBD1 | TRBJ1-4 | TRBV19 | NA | TGTGCCAGTAGGCCGGGGGGACAGGGAAATGAAAAACTGTTTTTT | CASRPGGQGNEKLFF
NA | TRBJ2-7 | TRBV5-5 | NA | TGTGCCAGCACCCGGGGAGGACCCGCCTACGAGCAGTACTTC | CASTRGGPAYEQYF
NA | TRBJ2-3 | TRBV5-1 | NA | TGCGCCAGCGCCGACCGTAGCAGCACAGATACGCAGTATTTT | CASADRSSTDTQYF
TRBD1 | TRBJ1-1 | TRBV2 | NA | TGTGCCAGCAGTTATGACAGGGGCCACAACACTGAAGCTTTCTTT | CASSYDRGHNTEAFF
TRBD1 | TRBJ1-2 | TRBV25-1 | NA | TGTGCCAGCAGTGAATATTTTGACAGGGGTACCACCCCTTATGGCTACACCTTC | CASSEYFDRGTTPYGYTF
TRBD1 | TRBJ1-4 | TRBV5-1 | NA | TGCGCCAGCAGCTTGGCGGTACAGGGGAATGAAAAACTGTTTTTT | CASSLAVQGNEKLFF
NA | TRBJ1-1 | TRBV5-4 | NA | TGTGCCAGCAGCCCGAGGCAATCAGGGTGGGGCACTGAAGCTTTCTTT | CASSPRQSGWGTEAFF
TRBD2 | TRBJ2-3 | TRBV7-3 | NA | TGTGCCAGCAGCTCTGGACTAGCGGGAGGGCCTATAGATACGCAGTATTTT | CASSSGLAGGPIDTQYF
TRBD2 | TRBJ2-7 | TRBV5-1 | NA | TGCGCCAGCAGCTTGGAGAGCGGGAGCTTCTACGAGCAGTACTTC | CASSLESGSFYEQYF
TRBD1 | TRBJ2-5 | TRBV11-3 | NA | TGTGCCAGCAGCCAGGGGGCGGCGGACCAAGAGACCCAGTACTTC | CASSQGAADQETQYF
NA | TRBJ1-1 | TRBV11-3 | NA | TGTGCCAGCAGCTTAGAGCCGGGTATCAACACTGAAGCTTTCTTT | CASSLEPGINTEAFF
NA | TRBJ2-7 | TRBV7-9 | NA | TGTGCCAGCAGCTTAGGGACAGTTTACGAGCAGTACTTC | CASSLGTVYEQYF
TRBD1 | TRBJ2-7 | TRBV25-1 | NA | TGTGCCAGCAGTGAATATTTTCGGGACAGACCATACGAGCAGTACTTC | CASSEYFRDRPYEQYF
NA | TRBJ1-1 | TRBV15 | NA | TGTGCCACCAGCAGAGATAACAGGATAAGACCCAATGAAGCTTTCTTT | CATSRDNRIRPNEAFF
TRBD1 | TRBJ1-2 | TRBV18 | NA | TGTGCCAGCTCACGGGACAGGGGGCAAGGCTATGGCTACACCTTC | CASSRDRGQGYGYTF
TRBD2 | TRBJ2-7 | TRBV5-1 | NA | TGCGCCAGCAGCGTTCTAGCGGGAGTATCCTACGAGCAGTACTTC | CASSVLAGVSYEQYF
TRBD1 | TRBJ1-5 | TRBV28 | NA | TGTGCCAGCAGTCCGACAGGGGAAGGTAATCAGCCCCAGCATTTT | CASSPTGEGNQPQHF
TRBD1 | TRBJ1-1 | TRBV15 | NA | TGTGCCACCAGCAGAGTTAGAGGGGGCTTTCCTGAAGCTTTCTTT | CATSRVRGGFPEAFF
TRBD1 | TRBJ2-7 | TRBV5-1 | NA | TGCGCCAGCAGCTTAAGGACAGGGGTAAACGAGCAGTACTTC | CASSLRTGVNEQYF
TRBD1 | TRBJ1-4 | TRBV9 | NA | TGTGCCAGCAACCCTACAGGGGCAACTAATGAAAAACTGTTTTTT | CASNPTGATNEKLFF
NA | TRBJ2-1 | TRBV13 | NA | TGTGCCAGCAGCTTTAGCGATTGGAATGAGCAGTTCTTC | CASSFSDWNEQFF
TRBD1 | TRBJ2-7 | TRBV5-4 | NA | TGTGCCAGCAGCTTGGGCGGGACAGGGGGCATCTACGAGCAGTACTTC | CASSLGGTGGIYEQYF
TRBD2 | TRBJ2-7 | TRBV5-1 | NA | TGCGCCAGCAGCGGGAGCGGGAGGGGGTCCTACGAGCAGTACTTC | CASSGSGRGSYEQYF
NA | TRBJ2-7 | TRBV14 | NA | TGTGCCAGCAGCGGAGGGGGGGCGGATGAGCAGTACTTC | CASSGGGADEQYF
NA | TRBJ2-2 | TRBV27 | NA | TGTGCCAGCAGTTTATCGATGGCCCTGAACACCGGGGAGCTGTTTTTT | CASSLSMALNTGELFF
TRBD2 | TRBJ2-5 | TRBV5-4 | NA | TGTGCCAGCAGCTTGGAGTCGCGCAAAGCGGGACTGGAGACCCAGTACTTC | CASSLESRKAGLETQYF
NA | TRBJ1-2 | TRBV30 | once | TGTGCCTGGAGTGTCTATTGGGGCCCACATTCTCCCGATGGCTACACCTTC | CAWSVYWGPHSPDGYTF
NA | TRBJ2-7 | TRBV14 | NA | TGTGCCAGCTTCTCAGGGGCGGGGGACGAGCAGTACTTC | CASFSGAGDEQYF
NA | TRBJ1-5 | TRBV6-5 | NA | TGTGCCAGCAGTTCTTATCCGGGGGACTCCGGTCAGCCCCAGCATTTT | CASSSYPGDSGQPQHF
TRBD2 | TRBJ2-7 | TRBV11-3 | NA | TGTGCCAGCAGCTCCCGACTAGCTAATTCCTACGAGCAGTACTTC | CASSSRLANSYEQYF
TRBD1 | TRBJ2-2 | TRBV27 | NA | TGTGCCACCACAGGGGGCGGACGGGCAAACACCGGGGAGCTGTTTTTT | CATTGGGRANTGELFF
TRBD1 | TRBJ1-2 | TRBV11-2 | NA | TGTGCCAGCAGAACGACAGGGGCTAACTATGGCTACACCTTC | CASRTTGANYGYTF
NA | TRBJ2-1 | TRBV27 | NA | TGTGCCAGCAGTGACCTAAGGGAGAATGAGCAGTTCTTC | CASSDLRENEQFF
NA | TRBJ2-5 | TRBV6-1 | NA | TGTGCCAGCAGTGGGGTAGCGCGGGAGACCCAGTACTTC | CASSGVARETQYF
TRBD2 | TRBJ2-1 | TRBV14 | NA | TGTGCCAGCAGCCCCCGACTAGCTGTGAGCTCCTACAATGAGCAGTTCTTC | CASSPRLAVSSYNEQFF
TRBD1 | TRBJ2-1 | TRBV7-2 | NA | TGTGCCAGCAGCTTAGGGGGACAGTACAATGAGCAGTTCTTC | CASSLGGQYNEQFF
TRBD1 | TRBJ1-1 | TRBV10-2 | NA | TGCGCCAGCAGTCCTACAGGGGGTAACACTGAAGCTTTCTTT | CASSPTGGNTEAFF
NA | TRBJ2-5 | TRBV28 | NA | TGTGCCAGCAGTCCTCTGGGCCCCCAAGAGACCCAGTACTTC | CASSPLGPQETQYF
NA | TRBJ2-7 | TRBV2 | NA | TGTGCCAGCAAGGGGGTTTACGAGCAGTACTTC | CASKGVYEQYF
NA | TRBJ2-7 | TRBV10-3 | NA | TGTGCCATCAGTGACCACTACGAGCAGTACTTC | CAISDHYEQYF
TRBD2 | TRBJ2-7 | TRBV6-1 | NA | TGTGCCAGCAGTCGACTAGCGGGACTCTACGAGCAGTACTTC | CASSRLAGLYEQYF
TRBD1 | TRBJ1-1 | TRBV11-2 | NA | TGTGCCAGCAGCTTTCTACAGGGGCGATTGACTGAAGCTTTCTTT | CASSFLQGRLTEAFF